The rows below give T cell receptor beta chains drawn from one sample of a study of graft-versus-host responses after intestinal transplantation. These receptors have no known antigen. Produced via immunoSEQ multiplex PCR; TCRdb's table is partial and in-frame only. The sample comprises fewer than 150,000 clones, over 85% of which are singletons, and 0.16% rests with the top ten. The sample in question was unstimulated CD4+ T cells sorted from spleen or lymph node cells, obtained before intestinal transplant. The receptors stem from a human donor who received an intestinal transplant. Each CDR3 is given with its conserved first and last residue. Each record gives: clone size, D gene, V gene, J gene, CDR3 DNA, CDR3 protein. A D gene is named only where the DNA matches it firmly. Size values are once, few and many counts, or a class for expanded clones, and some rows have none.

>NA|NA|TRBV10-3|TRBJ1-1
TGTGCCATCACTTCCCGGGGATCAGATAGCACTGAAGCTTTCTTT
CAITSRGSDSTEAFF
>NA|NA|TRBV11-2|TRBJ1-2
TGTGCCAGCAGCTTAGAGGGAACCGTCGGGGGCTACACCTTC
CASSLEGTVGGYTF
>NA|TRBD1|TRBV6-6|TRBJ2-7
TGTGCCAGCAGACCCAGGACAGGGGGGGAGCAGTACTTC
CASRPRTGGEQYF
>NA|NA|TRBV9|TRBJ2-5
TGTGCCAGCAGCGTAGCGGGGGCAGGGGGACCCCAAGAGACCCAGTACTTC
CASSVAGAGGPQETQYF
>NA|TRBD2|TRBV27|TRBJ2-2
TGTGCCAGCAGTGAAGCGGGGGCGATAGGCGGGGAGCTGTTTTTT
CASSEAGAIGGELFF
>NA|TRBD1|TRBV5-1|TRBJ1-2
TGCGCCAGCAGCTCCCTCCCGACCACAGGGGGCGGGGGTGGCTACACCTTC
CASSSLPTTGGGGGYTF
>NA|TRBD1|TRBV6-1|TRBJ1-5
TGTGCCAGCAGTGTTAACAGGGGAGTGGATCAGCCCCAGCATTTT
CASSVNRGVDQPQHF
>NA|TRBD1|TRBV6-1|TRBJ1-2
TGTGCCAGCATCCGGGACAGTGCTATTTTTTATGGCTACACCTTC
CASIRDSAIFYGYTF
>NA|NA|TRBV15|TRBJ1-1
TGTGCCACCAGCGGGGGTTACAAAGGTACTGAAGCTTTCTTT
CATSGGYKGTEAFF
>NA|NA|TRBV11-2|TRBJ2-3
TGTGCCAGCAGCGAACAGTTCTCTAGCACAGATACGCAGTATTTT
CASSEQFSSTDTQYF
>NA|NA|TRBV11-3|TRBJ1-6
TGTGCCAGCAGCTTGGAACAGGGCGGCAGCTCCTATAATTCACCCCTCCACTTT
CASSLEQGGSSYNSPLHF
>NA|NA|TRBV5-6|TRBJ1-2
TGTGCCAGCAGCTTGGTTGGACAAGGCTACACCTTC
CASSLVGQGYTF
>once|TRBD2|TRBV5-1|TRBJ2-5
TGCGCCAGCAGCTTGGCCGGGGCTAGCGGGGGCTCCGAGTGGAAGACCCAGTACTTC
CASSLAGASGGSEWKTQYF
>NA|NA|TRBV5-1|TRBJ1-5
TGCGCCAGCAGCTTGCAGGGAAGTGGAAATCAGCCCCAGCATTTT
CASSLQGSGNQPQHF
>NA|NA|TRBV2|TRBJ2-6
TGTGCCAGCATACTGTCTGGGGCCAACGTCCTGACTTTC
CASILSGANVLTF
>NA|TRBD1|TRBV18|TRBJ1-2
TGTGCCAGCTCACCGGGACAGGGGAACTATGGCTACACCTTC
CASSPGQGNYGYTF
>NA|TRBD2|TRBV29-1|TRBJ2-5
TGCAGCGTTGACCGCGGGGGGAAGGAGACCCAGTACTTC
CSVDRGGKETQYF
>NA|NA|TRBV5-4|TRBJ2-7
TGTGCCAGCAGCTTGGCCGGGGTCTACGAGCAGTACTTC
CASSLAGVYEQYF
>NA|NA|TRBV7-9|TRBJ2-2
TGTGCCAGCAGCTTCGACAGCTACGGGGAGCTGTTTTTT
CASSFDSYGELFF
>NA|NA|TRBV18|TRBJ1-4
TGTGCCAGCTCACCACCGGGCAGGCCTGAAAAACTGTTTTTT
CASSPPGRPEKLFF
>NA|NA|TRBV5-4|TRBJ1-2
TGTGCCAGCAGCCCAGGGTATCCCTATGGCTACACCTTC
CASSPGYPYGYTF
>NA|TRBD2|TRBV5-1|TRBJ2-2
TGCGCCAGCAGCCCTGGACTGAGACTAGCGGAGAACACCGGGGAGCTGTTTTTT
CASSPGLRLAENTGELFF
>NA|NA|TRBV18|TRBJ2-1
TGTGCCAGCTCACCACGGGAAGGCGGGGCGAACAATGAGCAGTTCTTC
CASSPREGGANNEQFF
>NA|NA|TRBV6-5|TRBJ1-5
TGTGCCAGCAGTTACCAACGAGGTTTACAGCCCCAGCATTTT
CASSYQRGLQPQHF
>NA|TRBD1|TRBV11-2|TRBJ2-7
TGTGCCAGCAGCTTGTCTGACAGGGTCTACGAGCAGTACTTC
CASSLSDRVYEQYF
>NA|TRBD1|TRBV6-5|TRBJ1-2
TGTGCCAGCAGTGCCGGGACAGAAGTTATTGGCTACACCTTC
CASSAGTEVIGYTF
>NA|TRBD1|TRBV6-5|TRBJ1-1
TGTGCCAGCAGATCGGGACAGGGTAGCACTGAAGCTTTCTTT
CASRSGQGSTEAFF
>once|NA|TRBV2|TRBJ1-1
TGTGCCAGCAGCAAACAGGGAAACACTGAAGCTTTCTTT
CASSKQGNTEAFF
>NA|NA|TRBV9|TRBJ2-5
TGTGCCAGCAGCGTAGCTCCGGCTGGGGAGACCCAGTACTTC
CASSVAPAGETQYF
>NA|NA|TRBV5-1|TRBJ2-7
TGCGCCAGCAGCCCAATAGGAGGGGGTAACGACGAGCAGTACTTC
CASSPIGGGNDEQYF
>NA|NA|TRBV11-3|TRBJ2-5
TGTGCCAGCAGCTTAGAGCAAGGCGGGGTAGCGGAGACCCAGTACTTC
CASSLEQGGVAETQYF
>NA|NA|TRBV19|TRBJ1-6
TGTGCCAGTAGAAGTGGCGTTTCACCCCTCCACTTT
CASRSGVSPLHF
>NA|NA|TRBV9|TRBJ1-1
TGTGCCAGCAGCCCTCGACAGGCGACAAACACTGAAGCTTTCTTT
CASSPRQATNTEAFF
>NA|NA|TRBV19|TRBJ1-3
TGTGCCAGTAGTCGCACCCATGTGGATGTAGGAAACACCATATATTTT
CASSRTHVDVGNTIYF
>NA|TRBD1|TRBV9|TRBJ2-5
TGTGCCAGCAGCGCCCTCGACAGGGCAGGGACCCAGTACTTC
CASSALDRAGTQYF
>NA|NA|TRBV10-3|TRBJ2-5
TGTGCCATCAATCCGGGGGAGACAAAAGAGACCCAGTACTTC
CAINPGETKETQYF
>NA|NA|TRBV10-3|TRBJ2-3
TGTGCCATCAGTGCTTCAAGGGGCATTGATACGCAGTATTTT
CAISASRGIDTQYF
>few|NA|TRBV14|TRBJ1-2
TGTGCCAGCAGCCAAATTAAGGAGGGCTACACCTTC
CASSQIKEGYTF
>NA|NA|TRBV12-5|TRBJ1-1
TGTGCTAGTGGTTTTAAACCGAACACTGAAGCTTTCTTT
CASGFKPNTEAFF
>NA|NA|TRBV5-1|TRBJ2-1
TGCGCCAGCAGCACCACGGGACTCTTCAATGAGCAGTTCTTC
CASSTTGLFNEQFF
>NA|NA|TRBV11-3|TRBJ1-1
TGTGCCAGCAGCCCCCGGCAGGGGATGGGGACTGAAGCTTTCTTT
CASSPRQGMGTEAFF
>NA|TRBD1|TRBV18|TRBJ1-1
TGTGCCAGCTCACTTGGGACAGGGAACACTGAAGCTTTCTTT
CASSLGTGNTEAFF
>NA|NA|TRBV5-5|TRBJ2-7
TGTGCCAGCAGCTTGGTCCCACAGTCTCAGTACGAGCAGTACTTC
CASSLVPQSQYEQYF
>NA|NA|TRBV5-1|TRBJ2-7
TGCGCCAGCAGCTCCAAATCCTACGAGCAGTACTTC
CASSSKSYEQYF
>NA|NA|TRBV5-5|TRBJ1-2
TGTGCCAGCAGCACCTCCGTCTATGGCTACACCTTC
CASSTSVYGYTF
>NA|TRBD2|TRBV5-8|TRBJ2-3
TGTGCCAGCAGCCCGTTGGGGCGGGGAGGGACAGATACGCAGTATTTT
CASSPLGRGGTDTQYF
>NA|TRBD1|TRBV12-5|TRBJ1-4
TGTGCTAGTGGTCTCGGACAGGAAAATGAAAAACTGTTTTTT
CASGLGQENEKLFF
>NA|NA|TRBV7-8|TRBJ2-2
TGTGCCAGCAGTCGCCGCGGGGCGAACACCGGGGAGCTGTTTTTT
CASSRRGANTGELFF
>NA|NA|TRBV15|TRBJ1-2
TGTGCCACCAGCAGAGAAAGAAAGGGGGATGGCTACACCTTC
CATSRERKGDGYTF
>NA|TRBD2|TRBV2|TRBJ2-3
TGTGCCAGCCGAGGGGACGGGGGGAGGACAGATACGCAGTATTTT
CASRGDGGRTDTQYF